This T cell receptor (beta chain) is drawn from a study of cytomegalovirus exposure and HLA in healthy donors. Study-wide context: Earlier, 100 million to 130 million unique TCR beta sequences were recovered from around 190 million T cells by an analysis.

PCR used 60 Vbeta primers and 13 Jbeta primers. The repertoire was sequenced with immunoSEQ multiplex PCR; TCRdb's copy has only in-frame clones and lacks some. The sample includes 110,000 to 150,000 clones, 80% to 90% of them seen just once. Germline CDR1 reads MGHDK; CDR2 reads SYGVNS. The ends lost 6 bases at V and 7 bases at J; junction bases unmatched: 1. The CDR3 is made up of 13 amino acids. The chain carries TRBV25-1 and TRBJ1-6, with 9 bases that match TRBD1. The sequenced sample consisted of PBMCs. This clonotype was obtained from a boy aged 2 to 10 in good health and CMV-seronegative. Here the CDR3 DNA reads TGTGCCAGCAGGGACAGGGGCAATTCACCCCTCCACTTT. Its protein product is CASRDRGNSPLHF. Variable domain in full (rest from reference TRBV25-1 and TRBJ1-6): EADIYQTPRYLVIGTGKKITLECSQTMGHDKMYWYQQDPGMELHLIHYSYGVNSTEKGDLSSESTVSRIRTEHFPLTLESARPSHTSQYLCASRDRGNSPLHFGNGTRLTVT.